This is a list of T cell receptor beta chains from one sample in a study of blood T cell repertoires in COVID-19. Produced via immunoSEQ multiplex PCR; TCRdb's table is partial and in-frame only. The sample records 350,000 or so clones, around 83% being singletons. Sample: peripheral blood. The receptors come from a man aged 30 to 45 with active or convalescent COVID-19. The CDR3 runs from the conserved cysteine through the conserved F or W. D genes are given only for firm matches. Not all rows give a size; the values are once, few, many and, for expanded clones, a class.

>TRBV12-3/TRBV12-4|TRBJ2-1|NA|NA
TGTGCCAGCAGTTTGGGGGGGCGCCTCGAGCAGTTCTTC
CASSLGGRLEQFF
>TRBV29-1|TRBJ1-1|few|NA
TGCAGCGTTCAACAGGGAGGGCTCAACACTGAAGCTTTCTTT
CSVQQGGLNTEAFF
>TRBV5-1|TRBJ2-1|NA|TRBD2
TGCGCCAGCAGCTCCGGGACTAGCGGGAGGGCCCACAATGAGCAGTTCTTC
CASSSGTSGRAHNEQFF
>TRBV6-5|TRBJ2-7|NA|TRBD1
TGTGCCACCTCCTACCGGGACAGGCAAGGGGACGAGCAGTACTTC
CATSYRDRQGDEQYF
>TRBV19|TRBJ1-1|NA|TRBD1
TGTGCCAGTAGGACACCCTCAGGGGGCAAGACTGAAGCTTTCTTT
CASRTPSGGKTEAFF
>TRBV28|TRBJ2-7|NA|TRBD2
TGTGCCAGCAATTCGCCCGGGGGGGACCACTACGAGCAGTACTTC
CASNSPGGDHYEQYF
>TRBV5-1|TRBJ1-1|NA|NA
TGCGCCAGCAGCGGTTCAGGGAAGTCGGCTGAAGCTTTCTTT
CASSGSGKSAEAFF
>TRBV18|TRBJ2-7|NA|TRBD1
TGTGCCAGCTCACCCGGGACAGGGTACGAGCAGTACTTC
CASSPGTGYEQYF
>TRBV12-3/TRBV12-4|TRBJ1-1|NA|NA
TGTGCCAGCAGTCGAGCGTCCCGCACTGAAGCTTTCTTT
CASSRASRTEAFF
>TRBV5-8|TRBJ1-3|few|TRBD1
TGTGCCAGCAGCGCTTACAGGGGGCGCGGAGGAAACACCATATATTTT
CASSAYRGRGGNTIYF
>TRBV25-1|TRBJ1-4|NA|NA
TGTGCCAGCAGCGGCCCGGCAGGGTTTGAAAAACTGTTTTTT
CASSGPAGFEKLFF
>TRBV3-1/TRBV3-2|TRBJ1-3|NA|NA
TGTGCCAGCAGCCGATCGGACACCTCTGGAAACACCATATATTTT
CASSRSDTSGNTIYF
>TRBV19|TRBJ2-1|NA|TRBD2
TGTGCCAGTAGTATAGGGGGCGGGAGAGCCAATGAGCAGTTCTTC
CASSIGGGRANEQFF
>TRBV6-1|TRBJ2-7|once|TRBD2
TGTGCCAGCAGTGAAAGGATGGGGGGGATGTCCTACGAGCAGTACTTC
CASSERMGGMSYEQYF
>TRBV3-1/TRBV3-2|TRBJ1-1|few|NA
TGTGCCAGCAGCCAAGATAGAAAGGGGGGGAGCACTGAAGCTTTCTTT
CASSQDRKGGSTEAFF
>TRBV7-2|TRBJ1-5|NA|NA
TGTGCCAGCAGCCAGGGTGATAGGGAGGAGAGCAATCAGCCCCAGCATTTT
CASSQGDREESNQPQHF
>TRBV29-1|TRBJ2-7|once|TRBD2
TGCAGCGTTGTGGCGGGGGGTGAGGGCGAGCAGTACTTC
CSVVAGGEGEQYF
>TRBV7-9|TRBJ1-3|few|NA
TGTGCAAGCAGGGGCAGAGGAAACACCATATATTTT
CASRGRGNTIYF
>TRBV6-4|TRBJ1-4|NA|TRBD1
TGTGCCAGCAGTCGAACCGGGACAGACAATGAAAAACTGTTTTTT
CASSRTGTDNEKLFF
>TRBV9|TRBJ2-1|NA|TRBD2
TGTGCCAGCAGCCGACTAGCGGGAGAAGGCAATGAGCAGTTCTTC
CASSRLAGEGNEQFF
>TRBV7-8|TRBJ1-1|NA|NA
TGTGCCAGCAGCTTAGAGTACTCTGAAGCTTTCTTT
CASSLEYSEAFF
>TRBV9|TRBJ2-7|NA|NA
TGTGCCAGCAGCGGAGGGCCAGGGGCCTACGAGCAGTACTTC
CASSGGPGAYEQYF
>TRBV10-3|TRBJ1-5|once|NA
TGTGCCACCGTGCGGGACCCCAAGGCGAGCCAGCCCCAGCATTTT
CATVRDPKASQPQHF
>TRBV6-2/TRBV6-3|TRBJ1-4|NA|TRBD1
TGTGCCAGCAGTTACGGACAGGGAATTGGTGAAAAACTGTTTTTT
CASSYGQGIGEKLFF
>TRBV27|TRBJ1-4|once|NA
TGTGCCAGCAGTTACGGGTTTGCAACTAATGAAAAACTGTTTTTT
CASSYGFATNEKLFF
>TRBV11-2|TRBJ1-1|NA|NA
TGTGCCAGCAGCTTACGCGGCGGGGTTGGCACTGAAGCTTTCTTT
CASSLRGGVGTEAFF
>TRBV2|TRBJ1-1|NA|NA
TGTGCCAGCTTGCCGGGGAACACTGAAGCTTTCTTT
CASLPGNTEAFF
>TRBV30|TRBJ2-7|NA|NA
TGTGCCTGGGGAGGGAGTGGATACGAGCAGTACTTC
CAWGGSGYEQYF
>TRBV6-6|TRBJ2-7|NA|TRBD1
TGTGCCAGCAGTTACCCCCCCGGACAGGCCGGGGAGCAGTACTTC
CASSYPPGQAGEQYF
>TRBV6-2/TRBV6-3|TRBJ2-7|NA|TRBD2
TGTGCCAGCAGTTCCCCTAGCGGGAGAACCTCCTACGAGCAGTACTTC
CASSSPSGRTSYEQYF
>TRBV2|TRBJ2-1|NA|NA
TGTGCCGTAAAGGGGGACAATGAGCAGTTCTTC
CAVKGDNEQFF
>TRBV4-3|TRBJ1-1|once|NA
TGCGCCAGCAGCCTAGACCCGGGGGGGGAAGCTTTCTTT
CASSLDPGGEAFF
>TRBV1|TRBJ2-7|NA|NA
TGCACCAGCAGCCACGGGACAGGGTACGAGCAGTACTTC
CTSSHGTGYEQYF
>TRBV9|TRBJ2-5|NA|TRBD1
TGTGCCAGCAGCGCAACGACAGGGGCTCAGGCGACCCAGTACTTC
CASSATTGAQATQYF
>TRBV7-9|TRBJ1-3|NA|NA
TGTGCCAGCAGCTTAGGAGATCCTGGAAACACCATATATTTT
CASSLGDPGNTIYF
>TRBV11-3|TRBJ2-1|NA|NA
TGTGCCAGCAGCCTTCTCCGGGGGGCGAATGAGCAGTTCTTC
CASSLLRGANEQFF
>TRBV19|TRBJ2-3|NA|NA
TGTGCCAGTAGTACGGGGGTCGGACAGGCCATCACAGATACGCAGTATTTT
CASSTGVGQAITDTQYF
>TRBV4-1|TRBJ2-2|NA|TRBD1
TGCGCCAGCAGCCAACGGGACAGGGGAACCGGGGAGCTGTTTTTT
CASSQRDRGTGELFF
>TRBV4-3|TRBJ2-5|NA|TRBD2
TGCGCCAGCAGTTCCTTAGCGGGAGAGACCCAGTACTTC
CASSSLAGETQYF
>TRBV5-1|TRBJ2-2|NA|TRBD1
TGCGCCAGCAGCGGGACAGGGGGCTTGACCGGGGAGCTGTTTTTT
CASSGTGGLTGELFF
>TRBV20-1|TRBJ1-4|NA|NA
TGCAGTGCTTTGCGGGATAACAAACTGTTTTTT
CSALRDNKLFF
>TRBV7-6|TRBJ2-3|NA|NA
TGTGCCAGCAGCTTAGGGGGAGGTCGGACAGATACGCAGTATTTT
CASSLGGGRTDTQYF
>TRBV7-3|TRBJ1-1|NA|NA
TGTGCCAGCAGCCCACCTCCAGGGCGGAACACTGAAGCTTTCTTT
CASSPPPGRNTEAFF
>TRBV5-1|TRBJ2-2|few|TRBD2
TGCGCCAGCAGCTTTCTGGAGCTCGGGGGGACCGGGGAGCTGTTTTTT
CASSFLELGGTGELFF
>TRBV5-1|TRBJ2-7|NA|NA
TGCGCCAGCAGCTTGGTGATAGCTGGTGAGCAGTACTTC
CASSLVIAGEQYF
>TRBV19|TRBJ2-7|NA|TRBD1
TGTGCCAGTAGTATTCAGGGACAGGGGTTCTACGAGCAGTACTTC
CASSIQGQGFYEQYF
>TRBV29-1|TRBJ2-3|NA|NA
TGCAGAATCGAGGGCGGCGGGACTAGCACAGATACGCAGTATTTT
CRIEGGGTSTDTQYF
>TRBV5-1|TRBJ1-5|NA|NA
TGCGCCAGCAGCTTGGGGCCGGCGGCTCTCAATCAGCCCCAGCATTTT
CASSLGPAALNQPQHF
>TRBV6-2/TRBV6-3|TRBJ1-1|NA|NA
TGTGCCAGCAGTTACATAGGAGAGGTAAACACTGAAGCTTTCTTT
CASSYIGEVNTEAFF
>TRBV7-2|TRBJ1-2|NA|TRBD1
TGTGCCAGCAGCCCAGACAGGGGCCATGGCTACACCTTC
CASSPDRGHGYTF
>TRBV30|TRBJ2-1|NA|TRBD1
TGTGCCTGGAGTGGAGGGGGCTGGGGGAGATCCTACAATGAGCAGTTCTTC
CAWSGGGWGRSYNEQFF
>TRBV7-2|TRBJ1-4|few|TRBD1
TGTGCCAGCAGCTTAATGGGGGACGGGACAGGGAGTAAACTGTTTTTT
CASSLMGDGTGSKLFF
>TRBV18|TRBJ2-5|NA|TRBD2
TGTGCCAGCTCACCACTACAGACTAGCGTGACGCTGGAGACCCAGTACTTC
CASSPLQTSVTLETQYF
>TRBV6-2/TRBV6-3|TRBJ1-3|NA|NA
TGTGCCAGCAGTCGCGTCGGAAACACCATATATTTT
CASSRVGNTIYF
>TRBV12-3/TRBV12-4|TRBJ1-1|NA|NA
TGTGCCAGCAGTTTCCCTCGGACTGAAGCTTTCTTT
CASSFPRTEAFF
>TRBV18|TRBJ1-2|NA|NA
TGTGCCAGCTCACCCCTCCCGGAGGATCATGGCTACACCTTC
CASSPLPEDHGYTF
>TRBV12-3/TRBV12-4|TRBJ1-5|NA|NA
TGTGCCAGCTCAACACCCCCACAGCCCCAGCATTTT
CASSTPPQPQHF